A single sample is the source of the 28 T cell receptor beta chains below, sequenced in a study of T cell clones after liver transplantation. Only in-frame clones appear in the TCRdb table, and some are missing; sequencing was by immunoSEQ multiplex PCR. The sample includes about 6,100 clones, 79% of them seen just once. The specimen comprised CD8+ T cells from blood, sampled 24 months after liver transplant. The receptors here all came from a human patient who received a liver transplant. The graft donor may be the source of some T cells.

The chain is built from TRBV6-5 and TRBJ2-1; 12 nucleotides align to TRBD2. Germline V gives CDR1 MNHEY, CDR2 SVGAGI. V shed 4 bases and J 3 bases; nucleotides not matched to a gene: 4. The CDR3 has 16 residues. In DNA form, the CDR3 reads TGTGCCAGCAGTTCCGGACTAGCGGGAATCTACAATGAGCAGTTCTTC. Amino acids: CASSSGLAGIYNEQFF.

This chain uses TRBV4-3 with TRBJ2-7, with 9 bases aligning to TRBD1. The ends lost 0 bases at V and 0 bases at J; junction bases unmatched: 3. The CDR3 consists of 16 residues. Per the germline V gene, CDR1 is LGHNA and CDR2 is YSLEER. The CDR3 DNA follows: TGCGCCAGCAGCCAAGATGGGACAGGGAGCTCCTACGAGCAGTACTTC. Translated: CASSQDGTGSSYEQYF.

The chain combines TRBV19 with TRBJ2-1; 15 nucleotides align to TRBD2. After removal of 5 bases from V and 4 bases from J, the junction contained 6 bases not matched to a gene. The CDR3 has 17 amino acids. Germline-derived CDR1 and CDR2 are LNHDA and SQIVND (reference sequence). CDR3 sequence: CASSPGTSGRMYNEQFF. In DNA, the CDR3 is TGTGCCAGTAGTCCCGGGACTAGCGGGAGGATGTACAATGAGCAGTTCTTC. The full variable domain, its missing parts supplied by reference TRBV19 and TRBJ2-1, is DGGITQSPKYLFRKEGQNVTLSCEQNLNHDAMYWYRQDPGQGLRLIYYSQIVNDFQKGDIAEGYSVSREKKESFPLTVTSAQKNPTAFYLCASSPGTSGRMYNEQFFGPGTRLTVL.

J is TRBJ2-1 and V is TRBV4-1; the D gene is possibly TRBD2 (5 bases). Germline loops: CDR1 MGHRA, CDR2 YSYEKL. CDR3 size: 17 residues. V was cut by 0 bases and J by 8 bases, with 20 bases left in between. CDR3 sequence: CASSQERATSGLYEQFF. The CDR3 region has the DNA TGCGCCAGCAGCCAAGAGCGAGCGACCAGCGGACTCTATGAGCAGTTCTTC.

The chain's CDR3 is CVGISNTEAFF. CDR3 in DNA: TGTGTCGGAATTAGTAACACTGAAGCTTTCTTT. This chain joins TRBV2 and TRBJ1-1; D uncertain. The germline CDR1 and CDR2 sequences are SNHLY and FYNNEI. CDR3 length equals 11 residues.

Within the sample, this clone is medium-sized. The gene calls are TRBV6-6 and TRBJ1-4, with D tentatively TRBD1 (5 bases). Germline V lookup: CDR1 MNHNY, CDR2 SVGAGI (reference sequence). V was pared by 8 bases and J by 13 bases, with 14 bases between. The CDR3 has 11 residues. The CDR3 loop is CASGQGRVLFF. CDR3 DNA sequence: TGTGCCAGCGGTCAGGGAAGGGTACTGTTTTTT.

This chain uses TRBV9 with TRBJ2-3, with 9 bases identical to TRBD2. This CDR3 has 16 residues. With V trimmed by 4 bases and J by 6 bases, 12 bases remained unmatched. The germline V gene has CDR1 SGDLS and CDR2 YYNGEE. For the CDR3, the DNA is TGTGCCAGCAGCCCCCGGAGGCGGGGGGGCTTGGATACGCAGTATTTT. Protein product: CASSPRRRGGLDTQYF.

This clone was counted a single time. V gene TRBV27 combines with J gene TRBJ2-1, with 8 bases matching TRBD2. The V gene end was trimmed by 7 bases and the J gene end by 5 bases; junction bases not matched to a gene: 16. The V gene's germline CDR1 is MNHEY and CDR2 SMNVEV (reference sequence). The CDR3 extends over 17 amino acids. In nucleotides, the CDR3 is TGTGCCAGCACTCCCCGCTTCGGGGGGGGAAGTGACAATGAGCAGTTCTTC. It specifies CASTPRFGGGSDNEQFF.

CDR3 amino acids: CASSSRAGANSPLHF. CDR3 nucleotide sequence: TGTGCCAGCAGCTCCCGGGCCGGGGCCAATTCACCCCTCCACTTT. The rearrangement uses TRBV7-6 and TRBJ1-6; D might be TRBD1 (5 bases). Germline assignment: CDR1 SGHVS and CDR2 FNYEAQ. Trimming took off 4 bases at V and 7 bases at J, with 14 bases between the two ends. The CDR3 has 15 residues.

The rearrangement uses TRBV7-3 and TRBJ1-1; D call uncertain. This CDR3 is 12 amino acids long. V lost 5 bases to trimming and J lost 1 base, with 5 bases between them. CDR1 and CDR2 (germline): SGHTA, FQGTGA. CDR3 coding DNA: TGTGCCAGCAGCGCCGGGAACACTGAAGCTTTCTTT. It yields the protein CASSAGNTEAFF. The full variable domain, in which reference TRBV7-3 and TRBJ1-1 provide the parts outside the CDR3, is GAGVSQTPSNKVTEKGKYVELRCDPISGHTALYWYRQSLGQGPEFLIYFQGTGAADDSGLPNDRFFAVRPEGSVSTLKIQRTERGDSAVYLCASSAGNTEAFFGQGTRLTVV.

The V call is TRBV19, the J call TRBJ1-1; 12 bases map to TRBD1. After removal of 3 bases from V and 3 bases from J, the junction contained 17 bases not matched to a gene. This CDR3 has 20 residues. CDR1 LNHDA and CDR2 SQIVND come from the germline V gene (reference sequence). CDR3 bases: TGTGCCAGTAGTATTCCCATTTTGTCCCCCGGGACAGGGGGCCACACTGAAGCTTTCTTT. It encodes CASSIPILSPGTGGHTEAFF. The whole variable domain, filled in from reference TRBV19 and TRBJ1-1, reads DGGITQSPKYLFRKEGQNVTLSCEQNLNHDAMYWYRQDPGQGLRLIYYSQIVNDFQKGDIAEGYSVSREKKESFPLTVTSAQKNPTAFYLCASSIPILSPGTGGHTEAFFGQGTRLTVV.

The CDR3 DNA is TGCGCCAGCAGCACCTCGACAGGCGCGGTTGGCTACACCTTC. Its protein is CASSTSTGAVGYTF. The chain recombines TRBV4-1 with TRBJ1-2; D might be TRBD1 (6 bases). CDR3 length: 14 residues. V dropped 5 bases and J dropped 7 bases, with 17 bases sitting between them. Germline CDR1 and CDR2: MGHRA and YSYEKL.

The chain recombines TRBV27 with TRBJ2-7; D assignment may be TRBD1 or TRBD2 (5 bases each). CDR1 and CDR2 (germline): MNHEY, SMNVEV (reference sequence). Trimming shortened V by 11 bases and J by 0 bases, and 14 bases separated the two germline ends. The CDR3 spans 13 residues. DNA for the CDR3: TGTGCCGCTGGGGGTGGAAGCTCCTACGAGCAGTACTTC. Encoded protein: CAAGGGSSYEQYF.

The gene calls are TRBV28 and TRBJ1-1, with D possibly being TRBD1 (5 bases). V lost 5 bases, J lost 5 bases, and 12 bases lay in between. The CDR3 extends over 13 amino acids. The germline CDR1 and CDR2 sequences are MDHEN and SYDVKM. The CDR3 protein is CASSPIGGTEAFF. CDR3 sequence (DNA): TGTGCCAGCAGTCCTATTGGGGGGACTGAAGCTTTCTTT.

This sequence joins TRBV19 and TRBJ1-1; TRBD1 aligns across 7 bases. Looked up from germline, CDR1 is LNHDA and CDR2 is SQIVND (reference sequence). The CDR3 has 15 residues. J gave up 3 bases and V 2 bases, and 6 bases lay outside the gene matches. CDR3: CASSITGVVDTEAFF. Written as DNA, the CDR3 is TGTGCCAGTAGTATAACAGGGGTAGTTGACACTGAAGCTTTCTTT.

The chain uses TRBV15 and TRBJ2-7; TRBD1 aligns across 8 bases. CDR1 LNHNV and CDR2 YYDKDF come from the germline V gene (reference sequence). J was trimmed by 3 bases and V by 2 bases; bases with no gene match: 6. The CDR3 is made up of 15 amino acids. CDR3 sequence (DNA): TGTGCCACCAGCAGACCCCGGACAGGGTACTACGAGCAGTACTTC. Translating it yields CATSRPRTGYYEQYF. Full variable domain (outside the CDR3, taken from reference TRBV15 and TRBJ2-7): DAMVIQNPRYQVTQFGKPVTLSCSQTLNHNVMYWYQQKSSQAPKLLFHYYDKDFNNEADTPDNFQSRRPNTSFCFLDIRSPGLGDTAMYLCATSRPRTGYYEQYFGPGTRLTVT.

J is TRBJ2-5 and V is TRBV18; D remains ambiguous. Germline V gene lookup returns CDR1 KGHSH and CDR2 LQKENI. The V end lost 0 bases, the J end lost 0 bases, and 11 bases lay between the germline ends. This CDR3 has 16 residues. In DNA, the CDR3 is TGTGCCAGCTCACCACCCCTTTCGGAGTACCAAGAGACCCAGTACTTC. This sequence encodes CASSPPLSEYQETQYF.

The chain has TRBV19 and TRBJ1-1, with D possibly being TRBD1 (6 bases). The CDR3 is made up of 13 amino acids. V lost 6 bases, J lost 3 bases, and 11 bases lay in between. CDR1 is LNHDA and CDR2 is SQIVND in the germline V gene (reference sequence). The CDR3 DNA reads TGTGCCAGTAGGAGGGGGGCGGACACTGAAGCTTTCTTT. Amino acid sequence: CASRRGADTEAFF.

The CDR3: CASSQDSGRLDGYTF. The CDR3 DNA sequence: TGCGCCAGCAGCCAAGATTCCGGACGGCTCGATGGCTACACCTTC. The chain recombines TRBV4-3 with TRBJ1-2; D gene ambiguous. The germline gives CDR1 LGHNA, CDR2 YSLEER. V was trimmed by 0 bases and J by 6 bases, leaving 14 bases between them. The CDR3 is made up of 15 amino acids.

This clone was found a few times. The CDR3 sequence is CASRSGLAGLYEQYF. The CDR3 nucleotides are TGTGCCAGCAGGAGCGGACTAGCGGGCCTTTACGAGCAGTACTTC. The chain employs TRBV27 and TRBJ2-7; 11 positions agree with TRBD2. The CDR3 runs to 15 residues. Germline V lookup: CDR1 MNHEY, CDR2 SMNVEV (reference sequence). The V gene end was trimmed by 6 bases and the J gene end by 4 bases; junction bases not matched to a gene: 8.

V usage is TRBV11-3 and J usage is TRBJ2-1, with D maybe TRBD2 (6 bases). Trimming took 1 base from V and 4 from J, leaving 11 bases between them. The CDR3 sequence is 15 residues long. Per the germline V gene, CDR1 is SGHNT and CDR2 is YENEEA. Here the CDR3 DNA reads TGTGCCAGCAGCTTAGCCCCGGGGGAGTACAATGAGCAGTTCTTC. This codes for CASSLAPGEYNEQFF.

Comments on this clone: One end of the junction varies from germline; a read error may be responsible. This chain uses TRBV28 with TRBJ2-7; TRBD1 matches at 7 bases. Germline CDR1 is MDHEN and CDR2 is SYDVKM. CDR3 length equals 13 residues. CDR3 sequence reads: CASSLRDSGPGHF. CDR3 nucleotide sequence: TGTGCCAGCAGTTTAAGGGACAGTGGCCCCGGGCACTTC.

The table lists this clone with a count of one. CDR3 bases: TGCGCCAGCAGCCTGGGTAGGCTCACTGAAGCTTTCTTT. This translates into CASSLGRLTEAFF. The chain carries TRBV4-3 and TRBJ1-1; no clear D. CDR1 is LGHNA and CDR2 is YSLEER in the germline V gene. Trimming removed 4 bases from V and 4 bases from J, with 10 bases in between. The CDR3 covers 13 residues.

A few counts support this clone. V and J are TRBV19 and TRBJ1-2, with D perhaps TRBD1 (5 bases). The CDR3 runs to 15 residues. Germline lookup yields CDR1 LNHDA and CDR2 SQIVND (reference sequence). Trimming left V 7 bases short and J 2 bases short, with 17 bases between. CDR3 nucleotides: TGTGCCAGTAACCCGTGGCAGGGTGAGAACTATGGCTACACCTTC. Translating it yields CASNPWQGENYGYTF.

J is TRBJ2-2 and V is TRBV19, with TRBD2 matching over 8 bases. The V and J ends lost 0 bases and 0 bases, in that order; junction bases with no gene match: 3. This CDR3 is 17 amino acids long. CDR1 and CDR2 (germline): LNHDA, SQIVND (reference sequence). CDR3 loop: CASSIDLLAANTGELFF. CDR3 nucleotides: TGTGCCAGTAGTATAGATCTACTAGCGGCGAACACCGGGGAGCTGTTTTTT.

The genes are TRBV5-4 and TRBJ2-3, with D perhaps matching TRBD1 or TRBD2 (5 bases each). V was clipped by 5 bases and J by 0 bases, with 13 bases between them. The germline V gene encodes CDR1 SGHNT and CDR2 YYREEE (reference sequence). The CDR3 has 15 residues. The CDR3 reads CASRLWGGSTDTQYF. The CDR3 DNA sequence: TGTGCCAGCAGGTTGTGGGGCGGGAGCACAGATACGCAGTATTTT. Full variable domain (remainder filled in from reference TRBV5-4 and TRBJ2-3): ETGVTQSPTHLIKTRGQQVTLRCSSQSGHNTVSWYQQALGQGPQFIFQYYREEENGRGNFPPRFSGLQFPNYSSELNVNALELDDSALYLCASRLWGGSTDTQYFGPGTRLTVL.

The gene calls are TRBV2 and TRBJ1-6; D uncertain. CDR3 length: 13 residues. V was trimmed by 3 bases and J by 11 bases, leaving 11 bases between them. Germline CDR1 reads SNHLY; CDR2 reads FYNNEI. The chain's CDR3 is CASSDAGQAPLHF. CDR3 coding DNA: TGTGCCAGCAGTGACGCGGGTCAGGCACCCCTCCACTTT.

This chain joins TRBV27 and TRBJ1-1; no clear D. Germline lookup yields CDR1 MNHEY and CDR2 SMNVEV (reference sequence). The CDR3 extends over 14 amino acids. Between the trimmed V and J ends, which lost 1 base and 1 base, there was a span of 7 bases. This CDR3 is CASSLYGSNTEAFF. CDR3 nucleotides: TGTGCCAGCAGTTTATACGGATCGAACACTGAAGCTTTCTTT.